The rows below give T cell receptor beta chains drawn from one sample of a study of T cell repertoires in cytomegalovirus infection. Their cognate antigens are unknown. TCRdb re-called the reads with MiXCR, one entry per CDR3 protein. This table holds about 71,000 distinct CDR3 sequences, 20% to 25% found once. Sample: CD8+ T cells from cultured PBMCs, taken from culture after CMV antigen stimulation. The receptors shown here come from a human donor in good health (CMV status not recorded). Some clones in this sample may be carry-over from other donors' samples. The CDR3 runs from the conserved cysteine through the conserved F or W. The D gene is left open where the match is weak. Expanded clones get a size class; other rows say once, few or many, or leave the size out.

V: TRBV7-2
J: TRBJ2-7
size: few
D: -
CDR3: CASSPPGSYEQYF
DNA: TGTGCCAGCAGCCCCCCGGGGTCCTACGAGCAGTACTTC

V: TRBV6-1
J: TRBJ2-1
size: once
D: TRBD1
CDR3: CAIDAWGQGQNEQFF
DNA: TGTGCCATCGATGCCTGGGGACAGGGTCAAAATGAGCAGTTCTTC

V: TRBV10-3
J: TRBJ1-6
size: -
D: -
CDR3: CASRGPQENSPLHF
DNA: TGTGCCTCCCGTGGCCCACAGGAGAATTCACCCCTCCACTTT

V: TRBV4-1
J: TRBJ2-3
size: -
D: -
CDR3: CASSQLLHADTQYF
DNA: TGCGCCAGCAGCCAATTACTCCACGCAGATACGCAGTATTTT

V: TRBV14
J: TRBJ1-6
size: few
D: -
CDR3: CASSQGGRNSPLHF
DNA: TGTGCCAGCAGCCAAGGGGGGCGAAATTCACCCCTCCACTTT

V: TRBV7-9
J: TRBJ2-2
size: -
D: -
CDR3: CASSSREGKTGELFF
DNA: TGTGCCAGCAGCTCCCGAGAGGGGAAAACCGGGGAGCTGTTTTTT

V: TRBV6-1
J: TRBJ2-7
size: -
D: TRBD2
CDR3: CASRERDGDSYEQYF
DNA: TGTGCCAGCAGGGAGCGGGACGGAGACTCCTACGAGCAGTACTTC

V: TRBV6-2/TRBV6-3
J: TRBJ2-3
size: -
D: -
CDR3: CASSLVEKADTQYF
DNA: TGTGCCAGCAGTCTTGTCGAGAAAGCAGATACGCAGTATTTT

V: TRBV7-8
J: TRBJ2-7
size: -
D: -
CDR3: CASSLVRTSTFPGYEQYF
DNA: TGTGCCAGCAGCTTAGTAAGGACTTCTACCTTCCCGGGCTACGAGCAGTACTTC

V: TRBV20-1
J: TRBJ2-7
size: -
D: -
CDR3: CSTLEQSSYEQYF
DNA: TGCAGCACTCTCGAGCAGAGCTCCTACGAGCAGTACTTC

V: TRBV11-2
J: TRBJ2-7
size: -
D: -
CDR3: CASSLGHSYEQYF
DNA: TGTGCCAGCAGTTTGGGACACTCCTACGAGCAGTACTTC

V: TRBV7-8
J: TRBJ1-5
size: -
D: -
CDR3: CASSLAPRSWQPQHF
DNA: TGTGCCAGCAGCTTAGCGCCCAGGTCTTGGCAGCCCCAGCATTTT

V: TRBV19
J: TRBJ2-3
size: -
D: -
CDR3: CASSIGGFTDTQYF
DNA: TGTGCCAGTAGTATAGGAGGGTTCACAGATACGCAGTATTTT

V: TRBV5-6
J: TRBJ2-3
size: -
D: TRBD2
CDR3: CASSLGGGAPDTQYF
DNA: TGTGCCAGCAGCTTAGGCGGGGGGGCCCCAGATACGCAGTATTTT